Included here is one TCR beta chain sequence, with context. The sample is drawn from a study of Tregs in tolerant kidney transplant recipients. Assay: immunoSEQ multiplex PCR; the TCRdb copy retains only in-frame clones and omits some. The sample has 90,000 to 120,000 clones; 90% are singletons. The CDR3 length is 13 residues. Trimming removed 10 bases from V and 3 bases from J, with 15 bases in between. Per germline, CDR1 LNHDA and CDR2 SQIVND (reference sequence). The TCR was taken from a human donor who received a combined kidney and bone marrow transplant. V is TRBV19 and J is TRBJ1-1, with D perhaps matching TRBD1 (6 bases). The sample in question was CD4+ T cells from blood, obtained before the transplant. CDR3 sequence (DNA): TGTGCCACCCTAAACAGGGAGTACACTGAAGCTTTCTTT. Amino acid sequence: CATLNREYTEAFF.